This T cell receptor beta chain was sequenced for a study of blood T cell repertoires in COVID-19. Overall study context: Sites across the United States, Italy and Spain contributed samples from acute and convalescent COVID-19. PBMCs, B-cell-depleted T cells, or T cells were the source of the cDNA or gDNA that made up the material.

While infection was still active, Seattle patients were enrolled and then followed longitudinally. In the source study's methods: Reference gene primer amplification yielded estimated nucleated cell counts. Repertoires were generated with immunoSEQ multiplex PCR, while TCRdb's copy carries only in-frame clones and drops some. That table supplies the V and J calls and clone size; D and trimming were determined from the DNA. Of 300,000 to 400,000 clones listed, approximately 87% are singletons. Germline V gene sequence: CDR1 SGHAT, CDR2 FQNNGV. This CDR3 spans 14 amino acids. The V end lost 1 base, the J end lost 3 bases, and 9 bases lay between the germline ends.

The source is a young woman with COVID-19, enrolled during active disease. Material for sequencing was peripheral blood. The genes are TRBV11-2 and TRBJ1-1; D gene unclear. The CDR3 nucleotides are TGTGCCAGCAGCTTAGTGAGGGCTGACACTGAAGCTTTCTTT. Its protein is CASSLVRADTEAFF.